Here is one T cell receptor (beta chain) with its context. The antigen is not known. The CDR3 totals 12 residues. Trimming removed 4 bases from V and 8 bases from J, with 12 bases in between. The germline CDR1 and CDR2 sequences are DFQATT and SNEGSKA (reference sequence). This entry is derived from a study of response to subunit inactivated influenza vaccine. Overall study findings and caveats: Researchers suggested that each seasonal influenza vaccination recruits few new T cells.

TCRdb used MiXCR to reprocess the RT-PCR reads, holding one entry per CDR3 protein. The sample gives around 580,000 distinct CDR3 sequences, 13% to 15% of which show up once; 8.5% to 14% is in the top ten. The sequenced sample was PBMCs from blood, obtained approximately 13 days after vaccination. The sequence came from a man in his forties or fifties who received an inactivated influenza vaccine. This chain joins TRBV20-1 and TRBJ2-1; no definite D call. CDR3 coding DNA: TGCAGTGCTACCGCGGTGGTTGATGAGCAGTTCTTC. As protein: CSATAVVDEQFF.